A single T cell receptor (beta chain) is shown here with its context. Its target is not known. The source of the sample is a study of response to subunit inactivated influenza vaccine. One entry per CDR3 protein results from TCRdb running MiXCR on the RT-PCR reads. The data hold 800,000 or so distinct CDR3 sequences, with around 20% observed a single time. Study-wide points: Few new T cells, the authors suggested, are recruited by each seasonal influenza vaccination.

Trimming left V 2 bases short and J 4 bases short, with 7 bases between. The CDR3 totals 13 residues. Looked up from germline, CDR1 is SGHTA and CDR2 is FQGTGA. This clonotype originated in a man aged 50 or older who received an inactivated influenza vaccine. Sequencing used PBMCs from blood, obtained 4 to 6 days after vaccination. This chain joins TRBV7-3 and TRBJ2-3; D is unresolved. The CDR3 region has the DNA TGTGCCAGCAGCTTAGACAAGTCAGATACGCAGTATTTT. This gives the protein CASSLDKSDTQYF.